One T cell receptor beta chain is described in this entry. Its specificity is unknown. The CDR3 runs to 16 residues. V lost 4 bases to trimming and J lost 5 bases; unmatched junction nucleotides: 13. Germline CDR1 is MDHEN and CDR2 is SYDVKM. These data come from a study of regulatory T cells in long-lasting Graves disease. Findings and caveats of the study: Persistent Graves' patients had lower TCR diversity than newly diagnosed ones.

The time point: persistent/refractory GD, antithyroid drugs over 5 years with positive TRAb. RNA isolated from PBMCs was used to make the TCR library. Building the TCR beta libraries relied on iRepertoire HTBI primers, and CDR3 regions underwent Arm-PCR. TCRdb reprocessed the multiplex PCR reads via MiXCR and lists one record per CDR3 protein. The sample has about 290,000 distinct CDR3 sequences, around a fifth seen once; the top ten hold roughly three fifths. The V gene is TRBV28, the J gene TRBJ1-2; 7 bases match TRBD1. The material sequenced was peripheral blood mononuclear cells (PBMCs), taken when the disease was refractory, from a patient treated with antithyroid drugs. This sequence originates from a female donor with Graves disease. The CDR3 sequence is CASSSVGTVSFYGYTF. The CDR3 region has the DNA TGTGCCAGCAGTTCCGTCGGGACAGTTTCTTTTTATGGCTACACCTTC.